One T cell receptor (beta chain) is described in this entry. The antigen is unknown. One junction end does not reproduce the germline sequence, and a read error may be involved. Germline V gene lookup returns CDR1 SEHNR and CDR2 FQNEAQ (reference sequence). There are 15 residues in the CDR3. These data are taken from a study of cytomegalovirus exposure and HLA in healthy donors. Study in general: Within an early data release were about 85 million unique TCRs drawn from HLA-typed donors. Findings and caveats of the study: The classifier reportedly diagnosed cytomegalovirus status with high specificity and sensitivity. Altogether, about 160 TCR beta chains were recorded as cytomegalovirus-associated.

A multiplex PCR was run with 60 Vbeta primers and 13 Jbeta primers. Repertoires were generated with immunoSEQ multiplex PCR, while TCRdb's copy carries only in-frame clones and drops some. The sample contains some 130,000 clones, about 80% of which appear only once. Sequencing was done on a sample of PBMCs. This receptor was identified in a man younger than 40 in good health and CMV-seronegative. V usage is TRBV7-9 and J usage is TRBJ2-7; the D gene is possibly TRBD2 (5 bases). The CDR3 loop is CSSSLGSGSSYEQYF. The CDR3 coding sequence is TGTTCCAGCAGCTTAGGGAGCGGAAGCTCCTACGAGCAGTACTTC.